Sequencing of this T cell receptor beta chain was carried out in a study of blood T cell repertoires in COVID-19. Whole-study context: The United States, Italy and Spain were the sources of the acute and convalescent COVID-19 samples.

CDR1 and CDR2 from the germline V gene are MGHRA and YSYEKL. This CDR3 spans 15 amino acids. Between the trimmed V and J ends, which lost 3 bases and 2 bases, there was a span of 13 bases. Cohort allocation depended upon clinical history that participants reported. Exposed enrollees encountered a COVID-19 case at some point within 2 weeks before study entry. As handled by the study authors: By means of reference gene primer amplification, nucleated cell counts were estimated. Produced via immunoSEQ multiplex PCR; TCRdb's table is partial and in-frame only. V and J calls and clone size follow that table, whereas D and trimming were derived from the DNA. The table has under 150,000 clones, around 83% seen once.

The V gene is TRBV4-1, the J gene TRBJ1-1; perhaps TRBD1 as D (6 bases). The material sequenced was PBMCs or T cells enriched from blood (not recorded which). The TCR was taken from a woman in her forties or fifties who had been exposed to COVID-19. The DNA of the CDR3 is TGCGCCAGCAGCCAGGTGGACAGCTTTAACACTGAAGCTTTCTTT. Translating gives CASSQVDSFNTEAFF.